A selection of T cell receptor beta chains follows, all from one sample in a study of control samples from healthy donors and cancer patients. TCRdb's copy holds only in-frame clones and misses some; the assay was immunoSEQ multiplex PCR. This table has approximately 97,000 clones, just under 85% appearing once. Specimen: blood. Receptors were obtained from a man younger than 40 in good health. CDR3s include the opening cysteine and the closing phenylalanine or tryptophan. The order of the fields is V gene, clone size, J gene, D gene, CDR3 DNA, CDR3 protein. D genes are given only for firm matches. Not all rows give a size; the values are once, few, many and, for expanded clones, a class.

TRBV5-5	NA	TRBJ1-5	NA	TGTGCCAGCAGCTTGATGGGGAGGGGACCCCAGCATTTT	CASSLMGRGPQHF
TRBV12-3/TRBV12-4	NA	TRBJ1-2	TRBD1	TGTGCCAGCAGTTTTGGGACAGGTAGTCGCTACACCTTC	CASSFGTGSRYTF
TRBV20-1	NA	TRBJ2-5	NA	TGCAGTGCTACCCAAGAGACCCAGTACTTC	CSATQETQYF
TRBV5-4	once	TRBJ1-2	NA	TGTGCCAGCAGCTTGTATAATGCGGGCAGAACCAACTATGGCTACACCTTC	CASSLYNAGRTNYGYTF
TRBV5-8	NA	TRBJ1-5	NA	TGTGCCAGCACCCCCACCGGAGGAAGGAGTCAGCCCCAGCATTTT	CASTPTGGRSQPQHF
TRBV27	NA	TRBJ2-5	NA	TGTGCCAGCAGTTTCCGCCACCCGTGGGAGACCCAGTACTTC	CASSFRHPWETQYF
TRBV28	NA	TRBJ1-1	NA	TGTGCCAGCACCTCCCGGGCTGAAGCTTTCTTT	CASTSRAEAFF
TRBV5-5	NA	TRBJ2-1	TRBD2	TGTGCCAGCAGCTATCCGGGACTAGCGGGGAGCAATGAGCAGTTCTTC	CASSYPGLAGSNEQFF
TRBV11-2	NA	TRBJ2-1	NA	TGTGCCAGCAGCTTAGACCCGGCCGAGGGTGAGCAGTTCTTC	CASSLDPAEGEQFF
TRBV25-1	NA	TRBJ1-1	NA	TGTGCCAGCAGTGTAGGGAGGGCTGAAGCTTTCTTT	CASSVGRAEAFF
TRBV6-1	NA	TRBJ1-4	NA	TGTGCCAGCAGTGAAGCTTTGTTGGGACAAGAAAAACTGTTTTTT	CASSEALLGQEKLFF
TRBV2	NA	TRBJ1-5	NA	TGTGCCAGCAGTGAGGGGGGTGGCCAGCCCCAGCATTTT	CASSEGGGQPQHF
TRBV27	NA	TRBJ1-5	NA	TGTGCCAGCGGCTGGCCAGGGGATCAGCAGCCCCAGCATTTT	CASGWPGDQQPQHF
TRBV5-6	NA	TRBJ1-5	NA	TGTGCCAGCAGCTTGCGGGGTCCGAATCAGCCCCAGCATTTT	CASSLRGPNQPQHF
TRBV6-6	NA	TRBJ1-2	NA	TGTGCCAGCAGTTACGGATTGTCTGGCTATGGCTACACCTTC	CASSYGLSGYGYTF
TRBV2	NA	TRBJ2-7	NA	TGTGCCAGCAGTGGAGAGTGGAGCTCCTACGAGCAGTACTTC	CASSGEWSSYEQYF
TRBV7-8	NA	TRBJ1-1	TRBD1	TGTGCCAGCAGCAGTTACAGGGGCACTGAAGCTTTCTTT	CASSSYRGTEAFF
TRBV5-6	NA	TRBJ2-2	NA	TGTGCCAGCAGCGTATCGGGATCGTTAAACACCGGGGAGCTGTTTTTT	CASSVSGSLNTGELFF
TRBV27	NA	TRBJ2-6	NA	TGTGCCAGCACCAGAACAGCCTCTGGGGCCAACGTCCTGACTTTC	CASTRTASGANVLTF
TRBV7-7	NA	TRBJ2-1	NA	TGTGCCAGCAGCTTATCGGGGGACAATGAGCAGTTCTTC	CASSLSGDNEQFF
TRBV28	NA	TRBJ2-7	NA	TGTGCCAGCAGTCTCCCCATTGGCAGGGGCCCGAACTCCTACGAGCAGTACTTC	CASSLPIGRGPNSYEQYF
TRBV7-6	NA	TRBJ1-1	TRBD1	TGTGCCAGCAGCTTAGCGACAGGGGGCGTCTCTGAAGCTTTCTTT	CASSLATGGVSEAFF
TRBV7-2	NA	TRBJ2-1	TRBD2	TGTGCCAGCAGCTTAGCGAGCGGGGGTGAGGTAGTTCAGTTCTTC	CASSLASGGEVVQFF
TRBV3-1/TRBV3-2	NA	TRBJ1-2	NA	TGTGCCAGCAGCCAAGAACGAGGGAACTATGGCTACACCTTC	CASSQERGNYGYTF
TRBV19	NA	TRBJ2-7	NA	TGTGCCAGTTCGGCAGGTGCAGGGACGGTCCTTTACGAGCAGTACTTC	CASSAGAGTVLYEQYF
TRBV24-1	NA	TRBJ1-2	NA	TGTGCCACCAGTGATTCGAATGGCTACACCTTC	CATSDSNGYTF
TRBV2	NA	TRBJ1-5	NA	TGTGCCAGCAGTGAAATGGGCGGGCGCAATCAGCCCCAGCATTTT	CASSEMGGRNQPQHF
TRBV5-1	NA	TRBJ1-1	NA	TGCGCCAGCAGCTTGGTACAGTTGAACACTGAAGCTTTCTTT	CASSLVQLNTEAFF
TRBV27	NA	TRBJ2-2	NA	TGTGCCAGCAGTTTAATAGCCGGGGAGCTGTTTTTT	CASSLIAGELFF
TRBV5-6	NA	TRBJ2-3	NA	TGTGCCAGCAGCTTGGGCGGGACCTCCGGGTTGGGCACAGATACGCAGTATTTT	CASSLGGTSGLGTDTQYF
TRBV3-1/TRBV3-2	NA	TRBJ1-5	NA	TGTGCCAGCAGCCAGTTCCGGGATCAGCCCCAGCATTTT	CASSQFRDQPQHF
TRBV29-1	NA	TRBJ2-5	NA	TGCAGCGGCGGGACAGACCAAGAGACCCAGTACTTC	CSGGTDQETQYF
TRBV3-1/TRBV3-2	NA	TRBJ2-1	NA	TGTGCCAGCAGCCTCCTCGTCGGGGTGTCCTACAATGAGCAGTTCTTC	CASSLLVGVSYNEQFF
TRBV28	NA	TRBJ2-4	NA	TGTGCCAGCAGAGACATAGCCAAAAACATTCAGTACTTC	CASRDIAKNIQYF
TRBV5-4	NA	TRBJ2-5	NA	TGTGCCAGCAGCTTGGACCGGCAGACCCAGTACTTC	CASSLDRQTQYF
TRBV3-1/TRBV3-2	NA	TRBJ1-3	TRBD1	TGTGCCAGCAGCCAAGGGGACAGGGTCCCCATATATTTT	CASSQGDRVPIYF
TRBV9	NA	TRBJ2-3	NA	TGTGCCAGCAGCGTAGGTCCAGATACGCAGTATTTT	CASSVGPDTQYF
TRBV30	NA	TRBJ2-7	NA	TGTGCCTGGAGTGATATGACAGGCCGTTCCTACGAGCAGTACTTC	CAWSDMTGRSYEQYF
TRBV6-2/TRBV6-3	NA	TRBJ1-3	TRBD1	TGTGCCAGCAGCCGCGGGACAGCACTACCTGGAAACACCATATATTTT	CASSRGTALPGNTIYF
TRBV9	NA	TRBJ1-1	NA	TGTGCCAGCAGCGTAAGGGTGAACACTGAAGCTTTCTTT	CASSVRVNTEAFF
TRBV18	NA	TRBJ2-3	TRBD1	TGTGCCAGCTCACCATGGGGACAGCTAACAGATACGCAGTATTTT	CASSPWGQLTDTQYF
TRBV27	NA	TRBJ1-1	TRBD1	TGTGCCAGCAGTCCCCGGACAGGGACTGAAGCTTTCTTT	CASSPRTGTEAFF
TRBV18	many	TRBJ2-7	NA	TGTGCCAGCTCACCCCGCGGAGCAACCTACGAGCAGTACTTC	CASSPRGATYEQYF
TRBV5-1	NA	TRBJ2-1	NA	TGCGCCAGCAGCCCTCTGATGAACAATGAGCAGTTCTTC	CASSPLMNNEQFF
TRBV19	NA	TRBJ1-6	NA	TGTGCCAGTAGTACCCGGGGAGAACCCCTCCACTTT	CASSTRGEPLHF
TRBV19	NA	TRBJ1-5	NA	TGTGCCAGTAGGGGACCAAATCAGCCCCAGCATTTT	CASRGPNQPQHF
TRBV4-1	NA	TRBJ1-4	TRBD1	TGCGCCAGCAGCCAATCGTTACCGGGACAGGGGGTCGCAACTAATGAAAAACTGTTTTTT	CASSQSLPGQGVATNEKLFF
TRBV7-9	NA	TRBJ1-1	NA	TGTGCCAGCAGCTCCAGGGCAAGGACCATGGACACTGAAGCTTTCTTT	CASSSRARTMDTEAFF
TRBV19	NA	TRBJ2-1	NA	TGTGCCAGTAGTTTTACATTACGGCCCTACAATGAGCAGTTCTTC	CASSFTLRPYNEQFF
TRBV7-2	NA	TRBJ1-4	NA	TGTGCCAGCAGCCCTCCTAGCGCGGGGGCGGGTGAAAAACTGTTTTTT	CASSPPSAGAGEKLFF
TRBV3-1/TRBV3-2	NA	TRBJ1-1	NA	TGTGCCAGCGGCAGTTTCACTGAAGCTTTCTTT	CASGSFTEAFF
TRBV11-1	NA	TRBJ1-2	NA	TGTGCCAGCAGCCCGGTGGGGGGCGACTATGGCTACACCTTC	CASSPVGGDYGYTF